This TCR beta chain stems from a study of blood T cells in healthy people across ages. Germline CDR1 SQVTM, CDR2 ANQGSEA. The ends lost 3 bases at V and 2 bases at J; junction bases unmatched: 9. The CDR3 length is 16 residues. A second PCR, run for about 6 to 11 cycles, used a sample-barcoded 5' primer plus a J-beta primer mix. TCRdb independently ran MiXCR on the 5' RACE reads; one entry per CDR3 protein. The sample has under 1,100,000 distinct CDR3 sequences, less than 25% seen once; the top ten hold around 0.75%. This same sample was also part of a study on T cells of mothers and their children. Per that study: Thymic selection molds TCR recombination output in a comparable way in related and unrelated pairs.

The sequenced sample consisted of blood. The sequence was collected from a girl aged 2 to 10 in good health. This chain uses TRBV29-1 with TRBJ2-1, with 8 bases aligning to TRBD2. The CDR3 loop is CSVDEAQGLAYNEQFF. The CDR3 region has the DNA TGCAGCGTTGATGAGGCGCAGGGACTAGCCTACAATGAGCAGTTCTTC.